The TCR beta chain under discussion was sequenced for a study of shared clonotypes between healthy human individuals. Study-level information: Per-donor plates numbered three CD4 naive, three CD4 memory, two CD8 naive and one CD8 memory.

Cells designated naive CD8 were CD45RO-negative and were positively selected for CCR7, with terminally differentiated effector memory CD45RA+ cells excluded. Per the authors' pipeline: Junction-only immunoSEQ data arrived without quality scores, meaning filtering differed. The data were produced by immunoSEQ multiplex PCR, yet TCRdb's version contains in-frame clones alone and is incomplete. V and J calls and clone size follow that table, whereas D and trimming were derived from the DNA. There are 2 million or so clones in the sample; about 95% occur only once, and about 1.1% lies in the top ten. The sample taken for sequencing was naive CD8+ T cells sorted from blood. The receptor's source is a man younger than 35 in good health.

The CDR3 sequence: CASSLVLAGSRDTQYF. CDR3 sequence (DNA): TGTGCCAGCAGCTTAGTTCTAGCGGGCTCAAGGGATACGCAGTATTTT. This chain links TRBV7-9 with TRBJ2-3; TRBD2 agrees at 8 bases. This CDR3 region has 16 residues. V was clipped by 1 base and J by 6 bases; unmatched bases: 9. The V gene's germline CDR1 is SEHNR and CDR2 FQNEAQ (reference sequence).